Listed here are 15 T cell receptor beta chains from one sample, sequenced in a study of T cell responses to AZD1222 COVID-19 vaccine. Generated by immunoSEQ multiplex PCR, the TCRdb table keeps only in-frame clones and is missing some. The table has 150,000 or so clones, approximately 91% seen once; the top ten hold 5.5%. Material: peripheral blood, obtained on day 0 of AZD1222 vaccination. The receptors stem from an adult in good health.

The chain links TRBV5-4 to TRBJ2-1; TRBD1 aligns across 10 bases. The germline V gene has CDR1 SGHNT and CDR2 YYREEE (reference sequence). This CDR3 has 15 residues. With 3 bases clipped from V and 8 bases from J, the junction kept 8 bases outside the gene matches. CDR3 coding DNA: TGTGCCAGCAGCTCACCCGGGACAGGGGTTGATGAGCAGTTCTTC. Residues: CASSSPGTGVDEQFF.

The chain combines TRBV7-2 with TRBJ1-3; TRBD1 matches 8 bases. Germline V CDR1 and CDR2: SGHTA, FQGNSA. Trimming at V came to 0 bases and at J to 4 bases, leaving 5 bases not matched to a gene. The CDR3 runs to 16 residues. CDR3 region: CASSLAQGARGNTIYF. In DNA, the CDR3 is TGTGCCAGCAGCTTAGCTCAGGGGGCGCGGGGAAACACCATATATTTT.

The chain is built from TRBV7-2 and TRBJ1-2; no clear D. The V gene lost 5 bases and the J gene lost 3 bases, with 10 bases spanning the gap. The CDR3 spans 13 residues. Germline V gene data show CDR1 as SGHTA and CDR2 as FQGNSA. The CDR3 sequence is CASSPPGDYGYTF. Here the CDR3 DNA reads TGTGCCAGCAGCCCCCCCGGGGACTATGGCTACACCTTC.

CDR3 DNA: TGTGCCAGCAGTGAATTCCAGGGGGGACTAACCTACAATGAGCAGTTCTTC. Amino acid sequence: CASSEFQGGLTYNEQFF. The chain is built from TRBV6-1 and TRBJ2-1; D may match TRBD1 or TRBD2 (7 bases each). V lost 2 bases and J 2 bases, leaving 16 bases between the germline ends. The CDR3 spans 17 residues. Germline V lookup: CDR1 MNHNS, CDR2 SASEGT.

DNA for the CDR3: TGTGCCAGCAGGGGCCAAATAGGTGGGACCGGGGAGCTGTTTTTT. It encodes CASRGQIGGTGELFF. The chain carries TRBV2 and TRBJ2-2; D unclear. V gave up 6 bases and J gave up 5 bases, with 16 bases separating them. There are 15 residues in the CDR3. CDR1 SNHLY and CDR2 FYNNEI come from the germline V gene.

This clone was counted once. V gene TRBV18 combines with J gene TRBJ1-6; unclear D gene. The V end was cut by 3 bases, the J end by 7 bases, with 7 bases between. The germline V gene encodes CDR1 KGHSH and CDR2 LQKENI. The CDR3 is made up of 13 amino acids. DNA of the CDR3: TGTGCCAGCTCACCGGACTACAATTCACCCCTCCACTTT. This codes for CASSPDYNSPLHF.

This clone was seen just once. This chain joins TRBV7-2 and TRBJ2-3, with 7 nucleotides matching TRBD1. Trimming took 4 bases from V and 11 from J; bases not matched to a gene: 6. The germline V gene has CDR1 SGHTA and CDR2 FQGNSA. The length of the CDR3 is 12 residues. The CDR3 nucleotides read TGTGCCAGCAGCTCTACAGGGGATGAGCAGTATTTT. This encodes CASSSTGDEQYF. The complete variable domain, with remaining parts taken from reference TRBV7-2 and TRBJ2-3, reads GAGVSQSPSNKVTEKGKDVELRCDPISGHTALYWYRQSLGQGLEFLIYFQGNSAPDKSGLPSDRFSAERTGGSVSTLTIQRTQQEDSAVYLCASSSTGDEQYFGPGTRLTVL.

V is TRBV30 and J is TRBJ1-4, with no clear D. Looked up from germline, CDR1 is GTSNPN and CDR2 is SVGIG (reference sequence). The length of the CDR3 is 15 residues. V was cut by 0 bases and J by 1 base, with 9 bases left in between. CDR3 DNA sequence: TGTGCCTGGAGTGTATCGGCCAGAACTAATGAAAAACTGTTTTTT. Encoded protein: CAWSVSARTNEKLFF. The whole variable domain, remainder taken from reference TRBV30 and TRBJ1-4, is SQTIHQWPATLVQPVGSPLSLECTVEGTSNPNLYWYRQAAGRGLQLLFYSVGIGQISSEVPQNLSASRPQDRQFILSSKKLLLSDSGFYLCAWSVSARTNEKLFFGSGTQLSVL.

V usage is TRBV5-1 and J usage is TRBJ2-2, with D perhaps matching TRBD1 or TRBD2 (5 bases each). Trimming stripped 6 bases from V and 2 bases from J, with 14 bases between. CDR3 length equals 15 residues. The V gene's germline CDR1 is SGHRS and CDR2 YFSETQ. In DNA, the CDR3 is TGCGCCAGCACACAACTTGGGGGTAACACCGGGGAGCTGTTTTTT. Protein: CASTQLGGNTGELFF.

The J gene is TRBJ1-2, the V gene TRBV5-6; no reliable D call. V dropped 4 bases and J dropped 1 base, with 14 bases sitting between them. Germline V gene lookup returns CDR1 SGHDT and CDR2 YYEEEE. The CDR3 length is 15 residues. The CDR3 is CASSPTGVSNYGYTF. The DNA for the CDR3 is TGTGCCAGCAGCCCTACCGGTGTCAGTAACTATGGCTACACCTTC.

This chain's CDR3 is CASSFRRTTEAFF. CDR3 sequence (DNA): TGTGCCAGCAGCTTCCGCCGGACTACTGAAGCTTTCTTT. The chain uses TRBV7-2 and TRBJ1-1; D is unresolved. CDR1 is SGHTA, CDR2 FQGNSA, per germline. This CDR3 spans 13 amino acids. V shed 3 bases and J shed 5 bases, with 10 bases lying between them.

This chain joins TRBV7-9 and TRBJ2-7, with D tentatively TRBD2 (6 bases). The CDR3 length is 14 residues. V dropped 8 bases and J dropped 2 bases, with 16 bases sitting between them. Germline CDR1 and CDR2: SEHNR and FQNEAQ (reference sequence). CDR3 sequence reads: CASVSGTLPYEQYF. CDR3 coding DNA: TGTGCCAGCGTTAGCGGAACCCTGCCCTACGAGCAGTACTTC.

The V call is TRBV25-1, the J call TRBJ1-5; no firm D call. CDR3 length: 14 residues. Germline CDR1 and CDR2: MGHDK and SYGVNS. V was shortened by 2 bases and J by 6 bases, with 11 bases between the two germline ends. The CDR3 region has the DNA TGTGCCAGCAGTGAAAAAGGGTCAGCTCAGCCCCAGCATTTT. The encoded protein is CASSEKGSAQPQHF.

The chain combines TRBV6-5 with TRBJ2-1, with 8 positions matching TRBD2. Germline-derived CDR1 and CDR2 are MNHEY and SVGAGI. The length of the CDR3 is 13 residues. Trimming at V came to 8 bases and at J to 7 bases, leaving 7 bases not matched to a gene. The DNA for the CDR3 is TGTGCCAGCGAAGGGACTAGTTCTAATGAGCAGTTCTTC. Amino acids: CASEGTSSNEQFF.

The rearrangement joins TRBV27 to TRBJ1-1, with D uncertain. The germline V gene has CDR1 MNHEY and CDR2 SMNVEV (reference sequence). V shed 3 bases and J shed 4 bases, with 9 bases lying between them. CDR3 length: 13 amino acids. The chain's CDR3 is CASSFTDITEAFF. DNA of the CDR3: TGTGCCAGCAGTTTTACAGACATCACTGAAGCTTTCTTT.